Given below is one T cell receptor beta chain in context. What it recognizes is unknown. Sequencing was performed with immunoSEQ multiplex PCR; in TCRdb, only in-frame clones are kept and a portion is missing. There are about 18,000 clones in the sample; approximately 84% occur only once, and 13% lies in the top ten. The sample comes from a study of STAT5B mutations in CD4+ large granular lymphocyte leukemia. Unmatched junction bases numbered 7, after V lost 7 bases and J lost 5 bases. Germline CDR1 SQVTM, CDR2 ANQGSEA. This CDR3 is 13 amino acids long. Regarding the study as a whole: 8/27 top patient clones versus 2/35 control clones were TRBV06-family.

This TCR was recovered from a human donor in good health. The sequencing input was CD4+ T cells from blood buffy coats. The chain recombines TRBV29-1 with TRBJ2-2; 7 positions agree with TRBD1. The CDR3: CSAHRGGTGELFF. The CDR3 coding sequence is TGCAGCGCCCACAGGGGTGGGACCGGGGAGCTGTTTTTT.